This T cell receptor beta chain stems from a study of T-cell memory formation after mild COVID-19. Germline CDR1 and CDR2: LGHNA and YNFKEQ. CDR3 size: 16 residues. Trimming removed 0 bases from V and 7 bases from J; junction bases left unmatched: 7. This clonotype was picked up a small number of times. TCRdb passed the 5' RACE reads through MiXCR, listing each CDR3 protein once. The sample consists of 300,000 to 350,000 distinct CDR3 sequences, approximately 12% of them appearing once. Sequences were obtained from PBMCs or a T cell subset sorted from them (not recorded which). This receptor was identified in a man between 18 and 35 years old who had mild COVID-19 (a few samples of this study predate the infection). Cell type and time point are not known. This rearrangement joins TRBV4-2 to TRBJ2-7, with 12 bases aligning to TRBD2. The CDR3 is CASSQDETSGGVEQYF. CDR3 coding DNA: TGTGCCAGCAGCCAAGATGAGACTAGCGGGGGAGTAGAGCAGTACTTC.